Below are 23 T cell receptor beta chains sequenced from a single sample in a study of T cell responses to AZD1222 COVID-19 vaccine. Sequenced by immunoSEQ multiplex PCR; TCRdb stores in-frame clones only, minus some. The sample consists of 86,000 or so clones, 90% to 95% of them appearing once. This sample comprised peripheral blood, obtained 28 days after the second AZD1222 dose. Receptors were obtained from an adult who received the AZD1222 COVID-19 vaccine.

This chain connects TRBV10-2 to TRBJ1-2; no reliable D call. V gave up 0 bases and J gave up 4 bases, with 6 bases separating them. The CDR3 runs to 13 residues. Germline V gives CDR1 WSHSY, CDR2 SAAADI. The CDR3 nucleotides read TGCGCCAGCAGTGAGTCGAAAAGCTATGGCTACACCTTC. Translating gives CASSESKSYGYTF.

The V and J genes are TRBV5-4 and TRBJ1-2, with D perhaps matching TRBD1 (5 bases). CDR3 length equals 15 residues. Germline V gives CDR1 SGHNT, CDR2 YYREEE (reference sequence). V was shortened by 5 bases and J by 3 bases, with 17 bases between the two germline ends. The CDR3 reads CASSTDRGGYYGYTF. In DNA form, the CDR3 reads TGTGCCAGCAGTACAGACAGAGGCGGCTACTATGGCTACACCTTC.

The rearrangement joins TRBV29-1 to TRBJ2-3; 7 bases are a match to TRBD1. CDR3 length: 14 residues. Germline V gene lookup returns CDR1 SQVTM and CDR2 ANQGSEA. V lost 6 bases and J lost 1; bases outside the gene matches: 7. The CDR3 here is CSVAQGQGTDTQYF. The DNA of the CDR3 is TGCAGCGTAGCCCAAGGACAGGGCACAGATACGCAGTATTTT.

This chain links TRBV5-1 with TRBJ2-7; maybe TRBD2 (6 bases). Germline CDR1 SGHRS, CDR2 YFSETQ. The germline V and J ends were trimmed by 0 bases and 1 base, with 14 bases remaining between them. CDR3 length: 16 residues. The CDR3 DNA reads TGCGCCAGCAGCTTGGTAGGAGGGCGGGGATCCTACGAGCAGTACTTC. As protein: CASSLVGGRGSYEQYF.

This clone has only one observation. The chain uses TRBV7-6 and TRBJ2-2; D remains unclear. This CDR3 comprises 13 residues. V gave up 5 bases and J gave up 5 bases, with 9 bases separating them. Looked up from germline, CDR1 is SGHVS and CDR2 is FNYEAQ. In DNA, the CDR3 is TGTGCCAGCAGCCCACCGGAGACCGGGGAGCTGTTTTTT. Translating it yields CASSPPETGELFF.

The chain employs TRBV5-5 and TRBJ1-6; possibly TRBD1 for D (6 bases). The V end lost 7 bases, the J end lost 5 bases, and 13 bases lay between the germline ends. Germline V gene data show CDR1 as SGHKS and CDR2 as YYEKEE (reference sequence). This CDR3 region has 14 residues. The DNA of the CDR3 is TGTGCCAGCCAACGACCAGGGGATAATTCACCCCTCCACTTT. Residues: CASQRPGDNSPLHF.

The V and J genes are TRBV19 and TRBJ2-2; D possibly corresponds to TRBD1 (5 bases). There are 14 residues in the CDR3. V lost 5 bases and J lost 3, with 10 bases in between. Germline-derived CDR1 and CDR2 are LNHDA and SQIVND (reference sequence). The CDR3 spells CASSQGRDTGELFF. The CDR3 bases are TGTGCCAGTAGTCAAGGCAGGGACACCGGGGAGCTGTTTTTT.

The chain joins TRBV7-8 to TRBJ1-5; 8 bases are shared with TRBD1. Germline CDR1 is SGHVS and CDR2 is FQNEAQ. The length of the CDR3 is 17 residues. V lost 6 bases, J lost 2 bases, and 12 bases stayed unmatched. This chain's CDR3 is CASSRGQGLRGNQPQHF. For the CDR3, the DNA is TGTGCCAGCAGTAGAGGACAGGGACTCAGGGGCAATCAGCCCCAGCATTTT.

The rearrangement uses TRBV18 and TRBJ2-2; possible D gene TRBD2, 5 bases. Germline CDR1 reads KGHSH; CDR2 reads LQKENI. This CDR3 contains 14 residues. V dropped 6 bases and J dropped 4 bases, with 12 bases sitting between them. The CDR3 sequence: CASSPGITTGELFF. The DNA of the CDR3 is TGTGCCAGCTCGCCGGGGATCACCACCGGGGAGCTGTTTTTT.

This rearrangement joins TRBV28 to TRBJ1-3, with D possibly TRBD1 on 6 matching bases. V was trimmed by 2 bases and J by 12 bases, leaving 14 bases between them. The germline gives CDR1 MDHEN, CDR2 SYDVKM. CDR3 size: 13 residues. CDR3 nucleotide sequence: TGTGCCAGCAGTTTACAGGGGCGCTATCACATATATTTT. This translates into CASSLQGRYHIYF.

Comments on this clone: The junction does not match germline at one end; this may be a read error. The DNA of the CDR3 is TGTGCCAGCAGCACGGGACAGGGGGCTAATTTT. Protein sequence: CASSTGQGANF. The J gene is TRBJ1-3, the V gene TRBV11-2, with 12 bases that match TRBD1. This CDR3 is built from 11 residues. Germline V CDR1 and CDR2: SGHAT, FQNNGV.

The chain has TRBV28 and TRBJ2-7, with 9 bases identical to TRBD2. The CDR3 runs to 16 residues. CDR1 and CDR2 from the germline V gene are MDHEN and SYDVKM. Trimming cost V 3 bases and J 0 bases; bases outside gene matches: 6. The DNA of the CDR3 is TGTGCCAGCAGTTTCCCCACTAGCGGGTTCTCCTACGAGCAGTACTTC. It is translated as CASSFPTSGFSYEQYF.

The CDR3 DNA is TGTGCCAGTAGTATTAAGGCGGCCTCTGGAAACACCATATATTTT. Translated: CASSIKAASGNTIYF. The V gene is TRBV19, the J gene TRBJ1-3; D is undetermined. This CDR3 comprises 15 residues. CDR1 and CDR2 from the germline V gene are LNHDA and SQIVND (reference sequence). V was cut by 3 bases and J by 0 bases, with 9 bases left in between.

The chain uses TRBV29-1 and TRBJ2-2; 7 positions match TRBD2. CDR1 is SQVTM and CDR2 is ANQGSEA in the germline V gene. J lost 0 bases, V lost 5 bases, and 6 bases had no gene match. The CDR3 runs to 15 residues. This chain's CDR3 is CSVKRLAANTGELFF. The CDR3 nucleotides are TGCAGCGTTAAGCGGCTAGCGGCGAACACCGGGGAGCTGTTTTTT.

V is TRBV15 and J is TRBJ2-3; 9 positions agree with TRBD2. The ends lost 1 base at V and 2 bases at J; junction bases unmatched: 7. The CDR3 runs 17 residues. Germline-derived CDR1 and CDR2 are LNHNV and YYDKDF (reference sequence). The CDR3 region has the DNA TGTGCCACCAGCAGAGGCCTGGGCGGGGGGGCCACAGATACGCAGTATTTT. Its translation: CATSRGLGGGATDTQYF.

CDR3 coding DNA: TGTGCCAGCAGTGACGAGGGTCGGGGCAATCAGCCCCAGCATTTT. This encodes CASSDEGRGNQPQHF. This chain uses TRBV6-1 with TRBJ1-5; D is undetermined. There are 15 residues in the CDR3. V was cut by 3 bases and J by 2 bases, with 11 bases left in between. Germline V gives CDR1 MNHNS, CDR2 SASEGT.

CDR3 sequence reads: CAWRGRGDMNTEAFF. CDR3 coding DNA: TGTGCCTGGAGGGGGCGGGGCGACATGAACACTGAAGCTTTCTTT. The chain is built from TRBV30 and TRBJ1-1; TRBD1 might be the D (5 bases). Germline V lookup: CDR1 GTSNPN, CDR2 SVGIG (reference sequence). Trimming removed 3 bases at V and 0 bases at J, with 14 bases between. This CDR3 contains 15 residues.

The chain is built from TRBV5-1 and TRBJ2-4; TRBD1 matches at 12 bases. The CDR3 sequence is 17 residues long. V was clipped by 0 bases and J by 1 base; unmatched bases: 2. CDR1 and CDR2 from the germline V gene are SGHRS and YFSETQ. CDR3 DNA: TGCGCCAGCAGCTTGGAGGGACAGGGGGCCGCCAAAAACATTCAGTACTTC. Protein sequence: CASSLEGQGAAKNIQYF.

This clone showed up just a few times. V gene TRBV7-9 combines with J gene TRBJ2-7; 11 bases map to TRBD1. The CDR3 loop spans 14 amino acids. Germline loops: CDR1 SEHNR, CDR2 FQNEAQ (reference sequence). V was pared by 3 bases and J by 6 bases, with 4 bases of the junction left unmatched. The CDR3 nucleotides read TGTGCCAGCAGCTTCTGGGACAGGGGGGCCGAGCAGTACTTC. It yields the protein CASSFWDRGAEQYF.

The V and J genes are TRBV14 and TRBJ1-1; D perhaps matches TRBD1 (6 bases). Germline assignment: CDR1 SGHDN and CDR2 FVKESK. Trimming shortened V by 7 bases and J by 6 bases, and 15 bases separated the two germline ends. The CDR3 loop spans 13 amino acids. The CDR3 here is CASMPTEGAEAFF. The CDR3 DNA reads as TGTGCCAGCATGCCCACAGAGGGGGCTGAAGCTTTCTTT.

The gene calls are TRBV18 and TRBJ2-6; D is uncertain. The germline V and J ends were trimmed by 2 bases and 2 bases, with 10 bases remaining between them. Germline V lookup: CDR1 KGHSH, CDR2 LQKENI. The CDR3 extends over 16 amino acids. CDR3 in DNA: TGTGCCAGCTCACCAGGACGACAAGCTGGGGCCAACGTCCTGACTTTC. Residues: CASSPGRQAGANVLTF.

The chain recombines TRBV30 with TRBJ1-3; a possible D gene is TRBD1 (6 bases). The germline CDR1 and CDR2 sequences are GTSNPN and SVGIG (reference sequence). Trimming stripped 5 bases from V and 2 bases from J, with 16 bases between. This CDR3 is built from 15 residues. CDR3 nucleotide sequence: TGTGCCTGGGAACAGGGAAACAGAGCTGGAAACACCATATATTTT. This translates into CAWEQGNRAGNTIYF.

The chain employs TRBV6-1 and TRBJ1-4; the D gene is possibly TRBD1 (6 bases). CDR3 length equals 17 residues. With 3 bases removed from V and 4 bases from J, the gap between germline ends came to 18 bases. Germline V gene sequence: CDR1 MNHNS, CDR2 SASEGT. CDR3 residues: CASSDLRGETFNEKLFF. The DNA of the CDR3 is TGTGCCAGCAGTGATCTCAGGGGCGAAACTTTTAATGAAAAACTGTTTTTT.